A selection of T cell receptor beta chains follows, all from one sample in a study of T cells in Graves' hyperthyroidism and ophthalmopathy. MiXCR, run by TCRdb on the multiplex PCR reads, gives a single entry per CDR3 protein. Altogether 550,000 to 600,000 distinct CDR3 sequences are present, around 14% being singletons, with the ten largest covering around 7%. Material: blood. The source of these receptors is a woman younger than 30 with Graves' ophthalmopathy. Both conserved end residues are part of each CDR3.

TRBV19 CASSIGGAGDTEAFF
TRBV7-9 CASSRDGGQQYF
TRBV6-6 CASSYSDGRVTDTQYF
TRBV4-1 CASSLQGTGGYGYTF
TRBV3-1 CASSPHGANVLTF
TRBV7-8 CASSKRTGTYEQYF
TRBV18 CASSPGARVSTDTQYF
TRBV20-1 CSAPGSGRYSSTDTQYF
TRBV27 CASRGLQGAKNIQYF
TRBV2 CASSPRGGRAAETQYF
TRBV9 CASSTRAGGASEQYF
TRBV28 CASSLFLDHYGYTF
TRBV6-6 CASSYSILGNTEAFF
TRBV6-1 CASSEVGGARPYEQYF
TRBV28 CASSLSVSWQPQHF
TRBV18 CASSGPGQTEKLFF
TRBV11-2 CASSWLRDSSFGTQYF
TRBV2 CASSAKGSGGPQHF